These T cell receptor beta chains were read from a single sample in a study of T cell changes during pregnancy in multiple sclerosis. The method was immunoSEQ multiplex PCR; TCRdb's version includes in-frame clones alone and lacks a portion of them. The sample lists over 45,000 clones; around 90% were seen once. Source: peripheral blood, taken in the first trimester of pregnancy. These receptors were taken from a female donor with multiple sclerosis, enrolled in a pregnancy study. Each CDR3 is given with its conserved first and last residue. The D gene is left open where the match is weak. Only some rows state a clone size, as once, few, many or a class for expanded clones.

>TRBJ2-1|TRBV29-1|once|-|12
TGCAGCGTTGCCGTCGGGAACAATGAGCAGTTCTTC
CSVAVGNNEQFF
>TRBJ2-3|TRBV11-2|-|-|16
TGTGCCAGCACCAGAACGTGGGCACCAAGCACAGATACGCAGTATTTT
CASTRTWAPSTDTQYF
>TRBJ1-1|TRBV7-3|-|-|13
TGTGCCAGCAGCTGGACAGAGAACACTGAAGCTTTCTTT
CASSWTENTEAFF
>TRBJ1-4|TRBV5-1|once|TRBD1|16
TGCGCCAGCAGCCACGACAGGGGTGGAGCTAATGAAAAACTGTTTTTT
CASSHDRGGANEKLFF
>TRBJ2-5|TRBV5-6|-|TRBD2|13
TGTGCCAGCAGCTGGCGGGGGTCTACGAGGCAGTACTTC
CASSWRGSTRQYF
>TRBJ2-1|TRBV7-9|-|TRBD2|14
TGTGCCAGCAGGTCTAGCGGGCCTTACAATGAGCAGTTCTTC
CASRSSGPYNEQFF
>TRBJ1-1|TRBV5-4|-|-|14
TGTGCCAGCAGCTCGGACAGCCTGAACACTGAAGCTTTCTTT
CASSSDSLNTEAFF
>TRBJ2-7|TRBV9|-|TRBD1|15
TGTGCCAGCAGCGTTGGGACAGCGAGCTCCTACGAGCAGTACTTC
CASSVGTASSYEQYF
>TRBJ2-3|TRBV19|once|TRBD2|15
TGTGCCAGTAGTTTGGGGGGGAGGTGGACAGATACGCAGTATTTT
CASSLGGRWTDTQYF
>TRBJ2-7|TRBV28|-|-|19
TGTGCCAGCAGTTTCCCTGCCGTGACAAGGGGACAACCACCCTACGAGCAGTACTTC
CASSFPAVTRGQPPYEQYF
>TRBJ2-3|TRBV7-9|-|-|14
TGTGCCAGCAGTACAGTACCAAGCACAGATACGCAGTATTTT
CASSTVPSTDTQYF
>TRBJ2-7|TRBV2|once|TRBD2|17
TGTGCCAGCAGCGCAGCTGGGGGAAGGCGGGGGGGCTACGAGCAGTACTTC
CASSAAGGRRGGYEQYF
>TRBJ1-1|TRBV20-1|few|-|11
TGCAGCCTTCGGACAAACACTGAAGCTTTCTTT
CSLRTNTEAFF
>TRBJ2-3|TRBV5-1|-|-|14
TGCGCCAGCGGGACTGGCCCTAGCACAGATACGCAGTATTTT
CASGTGPSTDTQYF
>TRBJ1-1|TRBV5-5|-|-|13
TGTGCCAGCAGCGTACAGGCTGGCACTGAAGCTTTCTTT
CASSVQAGTEAFF
>TRBJ2-7|TRBV7-2|once|-|13
TGTGCCAGCAGCCCGACTGCCGGTTACGAGCAGTACTTC
CASSPTAGYEQYF
>TRBJ2-1|TRBV29-1|-|-|14
TGCAGCGTTGGGGAGGGGGGGGGCTACAATGAGCAGTTCTTC
CSVGEGGGYNEQFF
>TRBJ1-1|TRBV9|-|-|16
TGTGCCAGCAGCCCCCCAGGCAGGGGTATGAACACTGAAGCTTTCTTT
CASSPPGRGMNTEAFF
>TRBJ2-1|TRBV9|-|-|12
TGTGCCAGCAGCGTCGGGTACAATGAGCAGTTCTTC
CASSVGYNEQFF
>TRBJ2-3|TRBV21-1|-|-|17
TGTGCCAGCAGCACAGACCCAGGTTTTGAGGGGGCAGATACGCAGTATTTT
CASSTDPGFEGADTQYF
>TRBJ2-7|TRBV7-2|-|TRBD2|15
TGTGCCAGCAGCTATGTAGCGGGGGGCTTAAACGAGCAGTACTTC
CASSYVAGGLNEQYF
>TRBJ2-3|TRBV11-2|-|-|12
TGTGCCAGCAGCTCAGGCACAGATACGCAGTATTTT
CASSSGTDTQYF
>TRBJ1-1|TRBV20-1|few|-|8
TGCAGTCCCCTCGGGGCTTTCTTT
CSPLGAFF
>TRBJ2-7|TRBV6-5|-|TRBD2|15
TGTGCCAGCAGTTTTGGACTAGCGGGGGGCTACGAGCAGTACTTC
CASSFGLAGGYEQYF
>TRBJ2-3|TRBV7-8|-|-|16
TGTGCCAGCAGCCACCTCGAGGATCGGTTATCGGATACGCAGTATTTT
CASSHLEDRLSDTQYF
>TRBJ2-2|TRBV9|-|-|16
TGTGCCAGCAGCGTAGCCTTGCTAGACTTCACCGGGGAGCTGTTTTTT
CASSVALLDFTGELFF
>TRBJ1-2|TRBV4-3|-|-|15
TGCGCCAGCAGCCAAGGTCAGTCGGCAGGAAATGGCTACACCTTC
CASSQGQSAGNGYTF
>TRBJ1-1|TRBV7-3|-|-|13
TGTGCCAGCAGCTCACAGATGAACACTGAAGCTTTCTTT
CASSSQMNTEAFF
>TRBJ2-7|TRBV28|-|TRBD2|14
TGTGCCAGCAGTTTCGGCGGGGGGGCCCGAGAGCAGTACTTC
CASSFGGGAREQYF
>TRBJ2-3|TRBV10-3|-|TRBD1|13
TGTGCCGGACAACAGGGGTCCACAGATACGCAGTATTTT
CAGQQGSTDTQYF
>TRBJ1-2|TRBV27|once|-|17
TGTGCCAGCAGTTTATTCTTCCGATGGAGGACTAACTATGGCTACACCTTC
CASSLFFRWRTNYGYTF
>TRBJ1-6|TRBV18|-|-|15
TGTGCCAGCTCACCATCAGGGGCTTATAATTCACCCCTCCACTTT
CASSPSGAYNSPLHF